These T cell receptor beta chains were read from a single sample in a study of molecular identifiers for immune sequencing clone quantification. TCRdb fed the PCR reads into MiXCR, producing one record per CDR3 protein. This sample yields some 320,000 distinct CDR3 sequences, of which 24% are seen a single time; 0.7% to 0.95% belongs to the top ten. Sample: naive CD8+ T cells from blood, with Jurkat cell RNA spiked in. The origin of the receptors is a human donor in good health. Some libraries in this study had Jurkat cell RNA spiked in. CDR3s include the opening cysteine and the closing phenylalanine or tryptophan. A D gene is named only where the DNA matches it firmly. Clone size is not always given. Where it is, it says once, few, many or a class for expanded clones.

J gene: TRBJ2-3
clone size: .
V gene: TRBV7-2
D gene: .
CDR3 protein: CASSRAYTDTQYF
CDR3 DNA: TGTGCCAGCAGCCGCGCCTACACAGATACGCAGTATTTT

J gene: TRBJ2-7
clone size: .
V gene: TRBV7-9
D gene: TRBD2
CDR3 protein: CASSRGLADTYEQYF
CDR3 DNA: TGTGCCAGCAGCCGCGGACTAGCGGATACCTACGAGCAGTACTTC

J gene: TRBJ2-7
clone size: .
V gene: TRBV4-3
D gene: .
CDR3 protein: CARRPGGSSEPSF
CDR3 DNA: TGCGCCCGCCGCCCGGGCGGGTCCTCCGAGCCGTCCTTC

J gene: TRBJ2-2
clone size: many
V gene: TRBV5-5
D gene: .
CDR3 protein: CASSYQNSLTGELFF
CDR3 DNA: TGTGCCAGCAGTTATCAAAACAGCCTTACCGGGGAGCTGTTTTTT

J gene: TRBJ1-1
clone size: medium-sized
V gene: TRBV29-1
D gene: TRBD1
CDR3 protein: CSVGGGDRTVTEAFF
CDR3 DNA: TGCAGCGTTGGGGGAGGGGACAGGACTGTCACTGAAGCTTTCTTT

J gene: TRBJ2-7
clone size: many
V gene: TRBV4-3
D gene: .
CDR3 protein: CASSQDQGYYEQYF
CDR3 DNA: TGCGCCAGCAGCCAAGACCAGGGGTACTACGAGCAGTACTTC

J gene: TRBJ2-7
clone size: few
V gene: TRBV6-1
D gene: .
CDR3 protein: CASSTPPNEQYF
CDR3 DNA: TGTGCCAGCAGTACTCCCCCCAACGAGCAGTACTTC

J gene: TRBJ1-2
clone size: few
V gene: TRBV6-6
D gene: .
CDR3 protein: CASSPPDAGLVNYGYTF
CDR3 DNA: TGTGCCAGCAGTCCCCCGGATGCGGGGCTGGTTAACTATGGCTACACCTTC

J gene: TRBJ2-7
clone size: few
V gene: TRBV27
D gene: .
CDR3 protein: CASSSQTGTYEQYF
CDR3 DNA: TGTGCCAGCAGTTCCCAGACAGGCACCTACGAGCAGTACTTC

J gene: TRBJ2-5
clone size: many
V gene: TRBV30
D gene: TRBD1
CDR3 protein: CAWTRRGLETQYF
CDR3 DNA: TGTGCCTGGACACGCAGGGGGCTAGAGACCCAGTACTTC

J gene: TRBJ2-1
clone size: many
V gene: TRBV5-1
D gene: TRBD2
CDR3 protein: CASSRGLADYNEQFF
CDR3 DNA: TGCGCCAGCAGCAGGGGACTAGCGGACTACAATGAGCAGTTCTTC

J gene: TRBJ2-3
clone size: many
V gene: TRBV29-1
D gene: .
CDR3 protein: CSVDGTNADTQYF
CDR3 DNA: TGCAGCGTTGATGGGACAAATGCAGATACGCAGTATTTT

J gene: TRBJ1-5
clone size: few
V gene: TRBV19
D gene: .
CDR3 protein: CASSIGTRSNQPQHF
CDR3 DNA: TGTGCCAGTAGTATTGGGACAAGGAGCAATCAGCCCCAGCATTTT

J gene: TRBJ1-1
clone size: many
V gene: TRBV11-2
D gene: .
CDR3 protein: CASNPSGVEAFF
CDR3 DNA: TGTGCCAGCAACCCCTCGGGGGTTGAAGCTTTCTTT

J gene: TRBJ2-1
clone size: .
V gene: TRBV6-5
D gene: TRBD2
CDR3 protein: CAGRPWERGDEQFF
CDR3 DNA: TGTGCCGGCAGGCCCTGGGAGCGGGGGGATGAGCAGTTCTTC

J gene: TRBJ2-2
clone size: .
V gene: TRBV28
D gene: .
CDR3 protein: CASSSASTGELFF
CDR3 DNA: TGTGCCAGCAGTTCGGCTTCGACCGGGGAGCTGTTTTTT

J gene: TRBJ1-1
clone size: .
V gene: TRBV4-1
D gene: .
CDR3 protein: CASSRTGSWEGTEAFF
CDR3 DNA: TGCGCCAGCAGCCGAACAGGGTCGTGGGAGGGGACTGAAGCTTTCTTT

J gene: TRBJ2-5
clone size: many
V gene: TRBV13
D gene: .
CDR3 protein: CASSYYHQETQYF
CDR3 DNA: TGTGCCAGCAGCTATTACCACCAAGAGACCCAGTACTTC

J gene: TRBJ2-3
clone size: few
V gene: TRBV4-3
D gene: .
CDR3 protein: CASSQEELYGVQQYF
CDR3 DNA: TGCGCCAGCAGCCAAGAAGAGCTATATGGGGTTCAGCAGTATTTT

J gene: TRBJ2-5
clone size: few
V gene: TRBV27
D gene: .
CDR3 protein: CASSFVTDQETQYF
CDR3 DNA: TGTGCCAGCAGTTTCGTGACAGACCAAGAGACCCAGTACTTC

J gene: TRBJ2-7
clone size: .
V gene: TRBV5-6
D gene: TRBD1
CDR3 protein: CASSLRQGWHEQYF
CDR3 DNA: TGTGCCAGCAGCTTGCGACAGGGGTGGCACGAGCAGTACTTC

J gene: TRBJ2-5
clone size: .
V gene: TRBV12-3/TRBV12-4
D gene: TRBD1
CDR3 protein: CASEDGTGQETQYF
CDR3 DNA: TGTGCCAGCGAAGACGGGACAGGCCAAGAGACCCAGTACTTC

J gene: TRBJ2-7
clone size: .
V gene: TRBV28
D gene: TRBD1
CDR3 protein: CASSLSPGQGRSEQYF
CDR3 DNA: TGTGCCAGCAGTTTGAGTCCGGGACAGGGTAGGTCCGAGCAGTACTTC

J gene: TRBJ2-7
clone size: .
V gene: TRBV12-3/TRBV12-4
D gene: TRBD1
CDR3 protein: CASAGGRTYEQYF
CDR3 DNA: TGTGCCAGTGCAGGGGGCAGGACCTACGAGCAGTACTTC

J gene: TRBJ2-7
clone size: .
V gene: TRBV12-3/TRBV12-4
D gene: TRBD1
CDR3 protein: CASRRQGFYEQYF
CDR3 DNA: TGTGCCAGCAGAAGACAGGGTTTCTACGAGCAGTACTTC

J gene: TRBJ1-2
clone size: .
V gene: TRBV6-4
D gene: .
CDR3 protein: CASWAQAYGYTF
CDR3 DNA: TGTGCCAGCTGGGCACAAGCGTATGGCTACACCTTC

J gene: TRBJ1-1
clone size: many
V gene: TRBV29-1
D gene: .
CDR3 protein: CSVGGSMNTEAFF
CDR3 DNA: TGCAGCGTCGGAGGGAGTATGAACACTGAAGCTTTCTTT

J gene: TRBJ2-2
clone size: many
V gene: TRBV12-3/TRBV12-4
D gene: .
CDR3 protein: CASGSGNTGELFF
CDR3 DNA: TGTGCCAGCGGAAGCGGGAACACCGGGGAGCTGTTTTTT

J gene: TRBJ1-1
clone size: few
V gene: TRBV4-1
D gene: .
CDR3 protein: CASSQVPPGTVGVETEAFF
CDR3 DNA: TGCGCCAGCAGCCAAGTACCACCCGGGACGGTGGGGGTAGAGACTGAAGCTTTCTTT

J gene: TRBJ2-7
clone size: .
V gene: TRBV15
D gene: TRBD1
CDR3 protein: CATSRAGTGSHEQYF
CDR3 DNA: TGTGCCACCAGCAGAGCCGGGACAGGGTCCCACGAGCAGTACTTC

J gene: TRBJ2-3
clone size: .
V gene: TRBV6-6
D gene: .
CDR3 protein: CASSPRSSTDTQYF
CDR3 DNA: TGTGCCAGCAGTCCGCGATCTAGCACAGATACGCAGTATTTT

J gene: TRBJ2-7
clone size: .
V gene: TRBV19
D gene: TRBD2
CDR3 protein: CASSMGTSTYYEQYF
CDR3 DNA: TGTGCCAGTAGTATGGGGACTAGCACTTACTACGAGCAGTACTTC

J gene: TRBJ2-5
clone size: few
V gene: TRBV20-1
D gene: .
CDR3 protein: CSARGAGQETQYF
CDR3 DNA: TGCAGTGCACGGGGGGCCGGGCAAGAGACCCAGTACTTC

J gene: TRBJ2-5
clone size: many
V gene: TRBV5-1
D gene: .
CDR3 protein: CASSLDYGETQYF
CDR3 DNA: TGCGCCAGCAGCTTGGACTACGGAGAGACCCAGTACTTC

J gene: TRBJ2-5
clone size: .
V gene: TRBV27
D gene: .
CDR3 protein: CASSLSPRRQETQYF
CDR3 DNA: TGTGCCAGCAGTTTATCACCTCGACGGCAAGAGACCCAGTACTTC

J gene: TRBJ1-1
clone size: few
V gene: TRBV19
D gene: .
CDR3 protein: CASSIALTKETEAFF
CDR3 DNA: TGTGCCAGTAGTATAGCCTTGACCAAGGAGACTGAAGCTTTCTTT